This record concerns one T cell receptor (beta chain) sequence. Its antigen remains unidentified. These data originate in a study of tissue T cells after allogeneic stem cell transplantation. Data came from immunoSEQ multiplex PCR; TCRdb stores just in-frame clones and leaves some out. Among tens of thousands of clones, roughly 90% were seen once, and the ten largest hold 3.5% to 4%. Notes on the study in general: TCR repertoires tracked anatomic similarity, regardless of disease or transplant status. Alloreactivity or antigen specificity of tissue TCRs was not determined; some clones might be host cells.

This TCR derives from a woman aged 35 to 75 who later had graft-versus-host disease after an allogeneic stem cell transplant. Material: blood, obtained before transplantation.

The CDR3 coding sequence is TGTGCCAGCAGCGCGTTGGGGGGGGCTTACGAGCAGTACTTC. The encoded protein is CASSALGGAYEQYF. The rearrangement uses TRBV6-5 and TRBJ2-7, with TRBD2 as a possible D gene (7 bases). Trimming cost V 6 bases and J 4 bases, with 16 bases left between them. Germline assignment: CDR1 MNHEY and CDR2 SVGAGI. CDR3 length: 14 amino acids.